The rows below give T cell receptor beta chains drawn from one sample of a study of blood T cell repertoires in COVID-19. TCRdb's table, derived via immunoSEQ multiplex PCR, lists solely in-frame clones and lacks some. Seen here are about 380,000 clones, 85% observed once, and the top ten hold 3.5% to 4%. Source material: peripheral blood. The receptors come from a young woman with acute or convalescent COVID-19. Each CDR3 is given with its conserved first and last residue. A D gene is named only where the DNA matches it firmly. Some rows have no size entry. The others give once, few or many, or a class for an expanded clone.

>12|TRBJ2-1|-|TRBV5-1|-
CASRELANEQFF
TGCGCCAGCAGAGAACTAGCAAATGAGCAGTTCTTC
>12|TRBJ2-2|once|TRBV9|-
CASSADTGELFF
TGTGCCAGCAGCGCGGACACCGGGGAGCTGTTTTTT
>17|TRBJ1-1|-|TRBV5-1|TRBD1
CASSQGQGATGNTEAFF
TGCGCCAGCAGCCAAGGACAGGGGGCAACGGGGAACACTGAAGCTTTCTTT
>15|TRBJ1-2|-|TRBV28|TRBD1
CASSPRTGGGYGYTF
TGTGCCAGCAGTCCCCGGACAGGGGGTGGCTATGGCTACACCTTC
>15|TRBJ1-5|once|TRBV19|TRBD1
CASNRDRSSNQPQHF
TGTGCCAGTAATCGGGACAGATCGTCAAATCAGCCCCAGCATTTT
>15|TRBJ1-4|-|TRBV18|-
CASSPSRGGNEKLFF
TGTGCCAGCTCACCCTCAAGAGGGGGTAATGAAAAACTGTTTTTT
>15|TRBJ2-1|-|TRBV10-1|TRBD2
CASSESLAGIDEQFF
TGCGCCAGCAGTGAGTCCCTAGCGGGGATCGATGAGCAGTTCTTC
>14|TRBJ2-2|-|TRBV7-9|TRBD2
CASGGDANTGELFF
TGTGCCAGCGGGGGGGACGCGAACACCGGGGAGCTGTTTTTT
>15|TRBJ1-6|-|TRBV9|TRBD1
CASSVGTGGRSPLHF
TGTGCCAGCAGCGTCGGCACAGGGGGCAGGTCACCCCTCCACTTT
>15|TRBJ2-1|-|TRBV6-5|-
CASSREPSSYNEQFF
TGTGCCAGCAGCCGGGAGCCAAGCTCCTACAATGAGCAGTTCTTC
>16|TRBJ2-3|-|TRBV29-1|TRBD2
CSVGLAGGSFRDTQYF
TGCAGCGTTGGACTAGCGGGAGGGTCCTTCAGGGATACGCAGTATTTT